This T cell receptor (beta chain) was observed in a study of T cell repertoires in cytomegalovirus infection. Study summary: Use of recently identified HLA-C-restricted and well-studied HLA-B-restricted CMV epitopes was part of the study. CMV infection and matching HLA type were both indicated by public TCR beta signatures. Whole-study results and caveats: HLA-C-restricted TCR beta clonotypes specific for CMV led the ex vivo response.

Each CDR3 protein is one row after TCRdb ran MiXCR on the reads. Of fewer than 950,000 distinct CDR3 sequences in the sample, approximately 32% are singletons; the top ten hold over 10%. This CDR3 has 15 residues. Per the germline V gene, CDR1 is SGHVS and CDR2 is FQNEAQ. The V end lost 1 base, the J end lost 2 bases, and 12 bases lay between the germline ends. In its sample, this clonotype was seen many times. The antigen remains unidentified. The rearrangement links TRBV7-8 to TRBJ2-7, with D perhaps TRBD1 (6 bases). The receptor's source is a human donor in good health (CMV status not recorded). Some clones in this sample may be carry-over from other donors' samples. The sequenced sample was cultured CD8+ T cells from PBMCs, obtained from culture after CMV antigen stimulation. The DNA for the CDR3 is TGTGCCAGCAGCTTAGGGGGGCTAGCCGCCTACGAGCAGTACTTC. Encoded protein: CASSLGGLAAYEQYF. Full variable domain (outside the CDR3, taken from reference TRBV7-8 and TRBJ2-7): GAGVSQSPRYKVAKRGQDVALRCDPISGHVSLFWYQQALGQGPEFLTYFQNEAQLDKSGLPSDRFFAERPEGSVSTLKIQRTQQEDSAVYLCASSLGGLAAYEQYFGPGTRLTVT.